The text below deals with one T cell receptor (beta chain). Its target is unknown. This sample was taken from a study of identical twins. Points from the study as a whole: Twin-shared out-of-frame alpha sequences were enriched for low generation probability.

cDNA molecules carried unique molecular identifiers, and template switching added a universal primer site. TCRdb used MiXCR to reprocess the 5' RACE reads, holding one entry per CDR3 protein. The data show under 800,000 distinct CDR3 sequences, around 20% seen once. J lost 5 bases, V lost 10 bases, and 14 bases had no gene match. The CDR3 runs 14 residues. These records were also assigned to another study, of T cells expressing NK-cell markers. That source reports: In the group of eight sequenced donors, seven were HCMV-seropositive and one was seronegative. The CD3+CD56-NKG2C+ fraction of several donors was likewise dominated by these clonotypes.

This TCR was recovered from a woman aged 18 to 35 in good health. V is TRBV12-3 or TRBV12-4 and J is TRBJ2-7; 7 bases map to TRBD1. Specimen: PBMCs. The CDR3 region has the DNA TGTGCCATCAACAAACAGGGGCGCAGGGACGAGCAGTACTTC. Translation gives CAINKQGRRDEQYF.